These 24 T cell receptor beta chains share one sample of origin, sequenced in a study of blood T cell repertoires in COVID-19. TCRdb's table, derived via immunoSEQ multiplex PCR, lists solely in-frame clones and lacks some. The data contain 300,000 to 350,000 clones, 85% to 90% of them singletons. The sequenced sample was peripheral blood. The receptors were gathered from a woman between 35 and 50 years old with COVID-19, enrolled during active disease.

This clone was counted a single time. The chain combines TRBV27 with TRBJ1-5; TRBD1 agrees at 7 bases. V lost 6 bases to trimming and J lost 2 bases; unmatched junction nucleotides: 4. Germline V lookup: CDR1 MNHEY, CDR2 SMNVEV (reference sequence). The CDR3 has 14 amino acids. The CDR3 bases are TGTGCCAGCAGACACGGACAGGGCAATCAGCCCCAGCATTTT. Translating gives CASRHGQGNQPQHF.

This chain uses TRBV7-2 with TRBJ2-1; D not resolved. There are 13 residues in the CDR3. Germline values: CDR1 SGHTA, CDR2 FQGNSA. V lost 1 base, J lost 9 bases, and 10 bases lay in between. CDR3 sequence: CASSLVRRGEQFF. CDR3 DNA: TGTGCCAGCAGCTTAGTTAGGCGAGGTGAGCAGTTCTTC.

The V gene is TRBV19, the J gene TRBJ2-2; D may be TRBD1 (6 bases). CDR3 length equals 18 residues. CDR1 and CDR2 (germline): LNHDA, SQIVND (reference sequence). V was cut by 6 bases and J by 2 bases, with 22 bases left in between. The CDR3 is CASSPPGGVPINTGELFF. The DNA of the CDR3 is TGTGCCAGTAGCCCCCCTGGGGGCGTTCCAATCAACACCGGGGAGCTGTTTTTT.

V and J are TRBV7-8 and TRBJ1-2, with D uncertain. This CDR3 has 14 amino acids. V lost 3 bases to trimming and J lost 4 bases, with 12 bases between them. From germline, CDR1 is SGHVS and CDR2 FQNEAQ. The CDR3 bases are TGTGCCAGCAGCTTGAGGGCAAGTTTCTATGGCTACACCTTC. This codes for CASSLRASFYGYTF.

The rearrangement joins TRBV4-1 to TRBJ1-1; 7 bases match TRBD1. The length of the CDR3 is 15 residues. The J segment lost 1 base and the V segment lost 3 bases, leaving 5 bases of the junction unmatched. In germline, CDR1 is MGHRA, CDR2 YSYEKL. CDR3 coding DNA: TGCGCCAGCAGCCACAGACAGGGATCGAACACTGAAGCTTTCTTT. It is translated as CASSHRQGSNTEAFF.

On this clone: Sequence at one end of the junction differs from germline and may be a read error. The chain couples TRBV19 to TRBJ2-7; D gene uncertain. The CDR3 runs to 13 residues. The germline V gene has CDR1 LNHDA and CDR2 SQIVND (reference sequence). As DNA, the CDR3 is TGTGCCAGTAGTTTAGACCCCTCCGACGAGCAGTACTTC. Its protein is CASSLDPSDEQYF.

This clone appeared a single time. The chain carries TRBV29-1 and TRBJ2-2, with TRBD1 matching 8 bases. The trim removed 6 bases at V and 6 bases at J, leaving 9 bases unmatched. This CDR3 has 14 amino acids. Germline V lookup: CDR1 SQVTM, CDR2 ANQGSEA. CDR3 region: CSVAGQALAGELFF. As DNA, the CDR3 is TGCAGCGTCGCGGGACAGGCCTTGGCCGGGGAGCTGTTTTTT.

V usage is TRBV4-3 and J usage is TRBJ2-7, with D unresolved. The CDR3 spans 14 residues. Germline loops: CDR1 LGHNA, CDR2 YSLEER. V was trimmed by 3 bases and J by 3 bases, leaving 12 bases between them. The CDR3 DNA sequence: TGCGCCAGCAGCCAGGAGACCAGCGACTACGAGCAGTACTTC. Translation gives CASSQETSDYEQYF.

V gene TRBV7-2 combines with J gene TRBJ2-3; 14 positions agree with TRBD2. Germline lookup yields CDR1 SGHTA and CDR2 FQGNSA. This CDR3 comprises 18 residues. The ends lost 1 base at V and 5 bases at J; junction bases unmatched: 8. The CDR3 region is CASSLVGTSGRGGDTQYF. DNA of the CDR3: TGTGCCAGCAGCTTAGTTGGGACTAGCGGGAGAGGGGGAGATACGCAGTATTTT.

Here the CDR3 reads CASSLSTGSGSPLHF. For the CDR3, the DNA is TGTGCCAGCAGTTTATCGACAGGGTCAGGTTCACCCCTCCACTTT. This chain joins TRBV27 and TRBJ1-6, with 7 bases that match TRBD1. After removal of 0 bases from V and 9 bases from J, the junction contained 5 bases not matched to a gene. Looked up from germline, CDR1 is MNHEY and CDR2 is SMNVEV (reference sequence). CDR3 length: 15 amino acids.

This clone was observed a few times. The chain has TRBV5-1 and TRBJ1-3; possibly TRBD1 for D (5 bases). V was shortened by 4 bases and J by 2 bases, with 10 bases between the two germline ends. From germline, CDR1 is SGHRS and CDR2 YFSETQ. This CDR3 is built from 14 residues. In nucleotides, the CDR3 is TGCGCCAGCAGCACCGGGACTGCTGGAAACACCATATATTTT. Its translation is CASSTGTAGNTIYF.

V usage is TRBV18 and J usage is TRBJ2-7, with 14 bases that match TRBD2. The CDR3 loop spans 16 amino acids. V lost 0 bases and J lost 3; bases outside the gene matches: 1. Germline CDR1 KGHSH, CDR2 LQKENI. CDR3 nucleotides: TGTGCCAGCTCACCACCGGGACTAGCGGGGGACTACGAGCAGTACTTC. Its protein is CASSPPGLAGDYEQYF.

The chain uses TRBV3-1 (or the pseudogene TRBV3-2) and TRBJ1-4; D is unresolved. The CDR3 loop spans 13 amino acids. The germline V and J ends were trimmed by 3 bases and 5 bases, with 7 bases remaining between them. Per the germline V gene, CDR1 is LGHDT and CDR2 is YNNKEL (reference sequence). The CDR3 region is CASSQRINEKLFF. CDR3 DNA sequence: TGTGCCAGCAGCCAGAGGATCAATGAAAAACTGTTTTTT.

The chain uses TRBV6-5 and TRBJ1-4; maybe TRBD1 (6 bases). This CDR3 has 14 residues. V lost 6 bases and J lost 0, with 8 bases in between. The germline V gene encodes CDR1 MNHEY and CDR2 SVGAGI. In nucleotides, the CDR3 is TGTGCCAGCAGCAGGGGTTCAACTAATGAAAAACTGTTTTTT. It translates to CASSRGSTNEKLFF.

This chain joins TRBV19 and TRBJ1-5; 7 bases are a match to TRBD1. The J segment lost 5 bases and the V segment lost 8 bases, leaving 6 bases of the junction unmatched. Per the germline V gene, CDR1 is LNHDA and CDR2 is SQIVND (reference sequence). The CDR3 runs 13 residues. The CDR3 loop is CASSDRRDQPQHF. CDR3 DNA sequence: TGTGCCAGTTCGGACAGGAGAGATCAGCCCCAGCATTTT.

The genes are TRBV19 and TRBJ2-1, with 8 bases lining up with TRBD2. CDR1 is LNHDA, CDR2 SQIVND, per germline (reference sequence). J lost 9 bases, V lost 5 bases, and 12 bases had no gene match. This CDR3 is 15 amino acids long. CDR3 nucleotide sequence: TGTGCCAGTAGTCAGGGACTAGGATCAGTTACTGAGCAGTTCTTC. It yields the protein CASSQGLGSVTEQFF.

The V call is TRBV5-4, the J call TRBJ2-7; TRBD1 matches at 7 bases. The germline CDR1 and CDR2 sequences are SGHNT and YYREEE (reference sequence). J gave up 0 bases and V 5 bases, and 8 bases lay outside the gene matches. The CDR3 is 15 residues long. The CDR3, as DNA: TGTGCCAGCAGTGCCGGGACAGCCTCCTCCTACGAGCAGTACTTC. The encoded protein is CASSAGTASSYEQYF. The variable domain in full, completed from reference TRBV5-4 and TRBJ2-7, reads ETGVTQSPTHLIKTRGQQVTLRCSSQSGHNTVSWYQQALGQGPQFIFQYYREEENGRGNFPPRFSGLQFPNYSSELNVNALELDDSALYLCASSAGTASSYEQYFGPGTRLTVT.

This rearrangement joins TRBV6-4 to TRBJ1-6; D is unclear. This CDR3 comprises 14 residues. Germline lookup yields CDR1 MRHNA and CDR2 SNTAGT. The V and J ends lost 5 bases and 9 bases respectively, with 14 bases between them. The CDR3 DNA reads as TGTGCCAGCAGTCCTGACGCGGGCCCTTCACCCCTCCACTTT. Amino acids: CASSPDAGPSPLHF.

This clone was observed once. The rearrangement joins TRBV5-6 to TRBJ1-3, with TRBD1 matching 10 bases. V trimming: 5 bases; J trimming: 1 base; junction bases outside the gene matches: 6. The germline CDR1 and CDR2 sequences are SGHDT and YYEEEE. The CDR3 totals 16 residues. The CDR3 nucleotides are TGTGCCAGCAGGGAGACAGGGGGCATATCTGGAAACACCATATATTTT. Translating it yields CASRETGGISGNTIYF.

This chain uses TRBV14 with TRBJ1-1; 8 nucleotides line up with TRBD1. Germline CDR1 is SGHDN and CDR2 is FVKESK. The CDR3 is made up of 16 amino acids. With 5 bases clipped from V and 0 bases from J, the junction kept 8 bases outside the gene matches. Written as DNA, the CDR3 is TGTGCCAGCAGCACCCGACAGGGGCTTTTGAACACTGAAGCTTTCTTT. Translating it yields CASSTRQGLLNTEAFF.

The chain uses TRBV5-6 and TRBJ1-5, with 9 positions matching TRBD1. Germline CDR1 and CDR2: SGHDT and YYEEEE. V lost 3 bases, J lost 6 bases, and 4 bases stayed unmatched. CDR3 length: 14 amino acids. CDR3 coding DNA: TGTGCCAGCAGCTCCGGGACAGGGATTCAGCCCCAGCATTTT. Its protein is CASSSGTGIQPQHF.

The chain recombines TRBV7-9 with TRBJ2-2; 9 bases align to TRBD1. Trimming at V came to 5 bases and at J to 4 bases, leaving 17 bases not matched to a gene. This CDR3 has 19 residues. The V gene's germline CDR1 is SEHNR and CDR2 FQNEAQ (reference sequence). CDR3 loop: CASSPTYPGTGWVTGELFF. The CDR3 DNA sequence: TGTGCCAGCAGCCCCACCTACCCTGGGACAGGGTGGGTCACCGGGGAGCTGTTTTTT.

The rearrangement joins TRBV2 to TRBJ1-1, with D tentatively TRBD1 (6 bases). With 7 bases removed from V and 1 base from J, the gap between germline ends came to 10 bases. Looked up from germline, CDR1 is SNHLY and CDR2 is FYNNEI. This CDR3 has 13 residues. In DNA form, the CDR3 reads TGTGCCAGCACCCGGACAGAGAACACTGAAGCTTTCTTT. Its protein product is CASTRTENTEAFF.

V is TRBV6-2 or TRBV6-3 and J is TRBJ1-5, with 8 bases that match TRBD1. There are 15 residues in the CDR3. Germline CDR1 reads MNHEY; CDR2 reads SVGEGT. After removal of 5 bases from V and 5 bases from J, the junction contained 8 bases not matched to a gene. DNA for the CDR3: TGTGCCAGCAGTCCCGGGACAGGAGTTTATCAGCCCCAGCATTTT. Translation gives CASSPGTGVYQPQHF.